This T cell receptor (beta chain) was obtained from a study of identical twins. TCRdb ran MiXCR on the 5' RACE reads and lists one entry per CDR3 protein. This table holds under 250,000 distinct CDR3 sequences, approximately 8.3% found once. V dropped 6 bases and J dropped 5 bases, with 11 bases sitting between them. CDR3 length: 12 amino acids. Germline assignment: CDR1 WSHSY and CDR2 SAAADI. This clonotype was picked up many times. These data are also associated with another study on yellow fever vaccine responses in identical twins.

V usage is TRBV10-2 and J usage is TRBJ2-7; D perhaps matches TRBD1 (6 bases). The sample comprised memory (CD45RO+) T cells sorted from blood. The clonotype originates from a woman aged 18-29 years in good health. CDR3 loop: CASSRQVDEQYF. The CDR3 nucleotides read TGCGCCAGCAGCCGACAGGTTGACGAGCAGTACTTC.